Below, 10 T cell receptor beta chains from the same sample are listed, as sequenced in a study of blood T cell repertoires in COVID-19 (dated by TCRdb to the early 2020s). The library was prepared using the immunoSEQ multiplex PCR assay. This is the immuneACCESS table as TCRdb keeps it, with only in-frame sequences that have V and J called. A part of the clones is gone; compared with another copy, unresolved V genes explain less than half, and the rest is unexplained. This sample gives about 200,000 clones in total; 70% to 90% of them show up just once. The ten largest clonotypes hold 6.5% to 9% of the sample. The sample was PBMCs or T cells enriched from blood (not recorded which). These receptors were taken from a woman under 30 who had recovered from COVID-19.

The chain joins TRBV19 to TRBJ2-1; 8 bases map to TRBD1. Germline CDR1 and CDR2: LNHDA and SQIVND (reference sequence). The CDR3 has 15 residues. With 4 bases clipped from V and 4 bases from J, the junction kept 6 bases outside the gene matches. Here the CDR3 DNA reads TGTGCCAGTAGTACGCCGGGACAGGATTACAATGAGCAGTTCTTC. Its protein product is CASSTPGQDYNEQFF.

In this sample, this clone turned up once. This sequence joins TRBV28 and TRBJ1-6, with no clear D. CDR3 size: 12 residues. Germline loops: CDR1 MDHEN, CDR2 SYDVKM. Trimming stripped 5 bases from V and 14 bases from J, with 13 bases between. In nucleotides, the CDR3 is TGTGCCAGCAGTACGGGTAGCATATCCCTCCACTTT. Translation: CASSTGSISLHF.

This chain uses TRBV21-1 with TRBJ1-2; the DNA was not compared with TRBD1, the D call given in the table. TRBV21-1 corresponds to a pseudogene. CDR3 length equals 12 residues. The CDR3 here is CASNRDCYGYTF. In DNA, the CDR3 is TGTGCCAGCAACAGGGATTGCTATGGCTACACCTTC.

V usage is TRBV28 and J usage is TRBJ1-4; D might be TRBD1 (5 bases). The CDR3 has 14 residues. The V gene lost 5 bases and the J gene lost 4 bases, with 11 bases spanning the gap. Per germline, CDR1 MDHEN and CDR2 SYDVKM. The CDR3: CASSPRQYNEKLFF. Here the CDR3 DNA reads TGTGCCAGCAGTCCCCGACAGTATAATGAAAAACTGTTTTTT.

This clone is a singleton in its sample. The V gene is TRBV5-4, the J gene TRBJ1-2; maybe TRBD1 (5 bases). Trimming removed 0 bases at V and 3 bases at J, with 15 bases between. The CDR3 contains 16 residues. Germline V gives CDR1 SGHNT, CDR2 YYREEE (reference sequence). The CDR3 here is CASSLGSGRLDYGYTF. The CDR3, as DNA: TGTGCCAGCAGCTTGGGATCAGGGAGGTTAGACTATGGCTACACCTTC.

The chain has TRBV5-1 and TRBJ1-1, with 8 bases identical to TRBD1. Trimming removed 4 bases from V and 4 bases from J; junction bases left unmatched: 3. The length of the CDR3 is 13 residues. CDR1 and CDR2 (germline): SGHRS, YFSETQ. This CDR3 reads CASSVTGGTEAFF. CDR3 coding DNA: TGCGCCAGCAGCGTAACAGGGGGCACTGAAGCTTTCTTT.

V usage is TRBV5-5 and J usage is TRBJ2-2, with a possible D match to TRBD2 (5 bases). Between the trimmed V and J ends, which lost 4 bases and 4 bases, there was a span of 17 bases. CDR1 SGHKS and CDR2 YYEKEE come from the germline V gene (reference sequence). CDR3 length: 16 amino acids. The CDR3 spells CASSRELVISTGELFF. CDR3 DNA: TGTGCCAGCAGCCGCGAACTAGTAATTAGCACCGGGGAGCTGTTTTTT.

This chain uses TRBV6-5 with TRBJ1-1; D ambiguous. V was trimmed by 5 bases and J by 1 base, leaving 14 bases between them. Germline V gene data show CDR1 as MNHEY and CDR2 as SVGAGI. This CDR3 is 15 amino acids long. CDR3 in amino acids: CASSNPRVGNTEAFF. CDR3 in DNA: TGTGCCAGCAGTAACCCTCGGGTGGGGAACACTGAAGCTTTCTTT.

This clone was seen once. The rearrangement links TRBV9 to TRBJ1-4; the D is unclear. CDR1 SGDLS and CDR2 YYNGEE come from the germline V gene. Between the trimmed V and J ends, which lost 0 bases and 5 bases, there was a span of 11 bases. CDR3 length: 15 amino acids. CDR3 protein: CASSVDSGPNEKLFF. CDR3 in DNA: TGTGCCAGCAGCGTAGATTCCGGTCCCAATGAAAAACTGTTTTTT.

V is TRBV10-3 and J is TRBJ1-1; D is unresolved. CDR3 length equals 14 residues. The ends were cut back, 0 bases at V and 3 bases at J, with 8 bases in the middle. Germline V gives CDR1 ENHRY, CDR2 SYGVKD. In DNA, the CDR3 is TGTGCCATCAGTGAGTCTGGAGACTACACTGAAGCTTTCTTT. This translates into CAISESGDYTEAFF.